This is a list of T cell receptor beta chains from one sample in a study of blood T cells in healthy people across ages. From the 5' RACE reads, TCRdb called clonotypes with MiXCR, one entry per CDR3 protein. Here the sample spans over 1,500,000 distinct CDR3 sequences, just under 50% being singletons. The sequenced material came from blood. These receptors came from a woman in her thirties or forties in good health. The CDR3 runs from the conserved cysteine through the conserved F or W. The D gene is left open where the match is weak. The size entry is marked missing in some rows and otherwise reads once, few, many or a size class.

clone_size d_call j_call v_call cdr3_aa cdr3_nt
NA TRBD2 TRBJ2-1 TRBV20-1 CSARDRPLAGPNNEQFF TGCAGTGCTAGAGATAGGCCTCTAGCGGGCCCCAACAATGAGCAGTTCTTC
NA NA TRBJ2-7 TRBV7-9 CASSSGRDVTLSYEQYF TGTGCCAGCAGCTCAGGCCGAGATGTCACATTATCATACGAGCAGTACTTC
NA TRBD1 TRBJ1-2 TRBV20-1 CSARLGQARIGDGYTF TGCAGTGCTAGACTCGGACAGGCCAGAATCGGGGATGGCTACACCTTC
NA NA TRBJ2-6 TRBV28 CASSLLSGTGANVLTF TGTGCCAGCAGTTTACTTTCGGGGACTGGGGCCAACGTCCTGACTTTC
few NA TRBJ1-1 TRBV29-1 CSVAGHLNTEAFF TGCAGCGTTGCTGGCCACCTGAACACTGAAGCTTTCTTT
NA NA TRBJ2-5 TRBV11-2 CASSFRSNQETQYF TGTGCCAGCAGCTTCCGTTCGAACCAAGAGACCCAGTACTTC
NA TRBD1 TRBJ2-7 TRBV27 CASSLFRQGNEQYF TGTGCCAGCAGTTTATTTAGACAGGGTAACGAGCAGTACTTC
NA NA TRBJ1-2 TRBV20-1 CSARGGGADGYTF TGCAGTGCTAGGGGGGGAGGGGCTGATGGCTACACCTTC
NA NA TRBJ2-3 TRBV6-5 CASSRLRGNTDTQYF TGTGCCAGCAGCCGACTGCGGGGAAACACAGATACGCAGTATTTT
few NA TRBJ2-3 TRBV4-2 CASSPDQDTQYF TGTGCCAGCAGCCCTGACCAAGATACGCAGTATTTT
few TRBD1 TRBJ2-5 TRBV28 CASSRRKGAEETQYF TGTGCCAGCAGTCGTAGGAAGGGGGCGGAGGAGACCCAGTACTTC
many NA TRBJ2-1 TRBV28 CASSLGRFNEQFF TGTGCCAGCAGTTTAGGGCGGTTCAATGAGCAGTTCTTC
NA NA TRBJ2-5 TRBV7-9 CASSFQTGAETQYF TGTGCCAGCAGTTTTCAGACAGGTGCAGAGACCCAGTACTTC
NA TRBD2 TRBJ2-1 TRBV7-9 CASSPYHSRLAGGRNEQFF TGTGCCAGCAGCCCATACCACTCCCGACTAGCGGGGGGGCGTAATGAGCAGTTCTTC
NA NA TRBJ2-5 TRBV7-9 CASSPSEVRKETQYF TGTGCCAGCAGCCCATCCGAGGTTAGGAAAGAGACCCAGTACTTC
many NA TRBJ1-5 TRBV12-3/TRBV12-4 CASRYSNQPQHF TGTGCCAGCAGGTATAGCAATCAGCCCCAGCATTTT
few NA TRBJ2-5 TRBV20-1 CSAPFGRQETQYF TGCAGTGCCCCCTTCGGGCGCCAAGAGACCCAGTACTTC
NA NA TRBJ1-5 TRBV29-1 CSVAEGGQPQHF TGCAGCGTTGCGGAGGGAGGTCAGCCCCAGCATTTT
NA TRBD1 TRBJ1-2 TRBV28 CASSLPGQAPINGYTF TGTGCCAGCAGTCTCCCGGGACAGGCTCCCATTAATGGCTACACCTTC
NA NA TRBJ1-1 TRBV3-1 CASSPRYIQATFTEAFF TGTGCCAGCAGCCCGAGGTATATTCAGGCGACCTTCACTGAAGCTTTCTTT